The 5 T cell receptor beta chains reported below all come from one sample, sequenced in a study of T cells after yellow fever vaccination (dated by TCRdb to between 2018 and 2021). Libraries were prepared through 5' RACE. The data were produced on an Illumina HiSeq 2500. The public reads were reprocessed in TCRdb via fastp at Q25 and MiXCR, keeping in-frame beta chains. Each entry is one CDR3 protein sequence, shown with its most common DNA and genes. The sample table records 450,000 to 550,000 distinct CDR3 sequences; 20% to 25% of these occur just once. The top ten clonotypes cover roughly 16% of the sample. The treatment or condition label corresponds to: live attenuated yellow fever vaccine strain. The starting material was PBMCs, obtained approximately 22 days after the first yellow fever vaccination. The source is a man aged 18 to 29 who received the YFV17D yellow fever vaccine.

The chain recombines TRBV5-5 with TRBJ2-7; no reliable D call. The V end lost 0 bases, the J end lost 3 bases, and 7 bases lay between the germline ends. This CDR3 has 13 residues. Germline V lookup: CDR1 SGHKS, CDR2 YYEKEE (reference sequence). Written as DNA, the CDR3 is TGTGCCAGCAGCTTGGAACCCCGCTACGAGCAGTACGTC. The encoded protein is CASSLEPRYEQYV.

The V gene is TRBV10-3, the J gene TRBJ2-5; the D call may be TRBD1 or TRBD2 (5 bases each). The germline V gene encodes CDR1 ENHRY and CDR2 SYGVKD. The CDR3 is 12 residues long. The germline V and J ends were trimmed by 2 bases and 7 bases, with 8 bases remaining between them. CDR3 residues: CAISEGGGTQYF. DNA of the CDR3: TGTGCCATCAGTGAGGGTGGGGGGACCCAGTACTTC.

The chain uses TRBV20-1 and TRBJ2-5, with D tentatively TRBD1 (6 bases). The CDR3 runs to 13 residues. From germline, CDR1 is DFQATT and CDR2 SNEGSKA (reference sequence). V was clipped by 8 bases and J by 5 bases, with 18 bases between them. CDR3 sequence: CSPALPGAETQYF. CDR3 nucleotides: TGCAGTCCGGCGCTCCCAGGGGCTGAGACCCAGTACTTC.

The rearrangement links TRBV18 to TRBJ2-7; 8 nucleotides match TRBD1. The length of the CDR3 is 13 residues. J lost 6 bases, V lost 3 bases, and 4 bases had no gene match. The V gene's germline CDR1 is KGHSH and CDR2 LQKENI. CDR3 sequence reads: CASSPWTGSEQYV. Here the CDR3 DNA reads TGTGCCAGCTCACCGTGGACAGGGAGCGAGCAGTACGTC.

The chain combines TRBV28 with TRBJ2-7, with D possibly matching TRBD1 (6 bases). The CDR3 loop spans 13 amino acids. Germline CDR1 reads MDHEN; CDR2 reads SYDVKM. Between the trimmed V and J ends, which lost 5 bases and 2 bases, there was a span of 10 bases. This CDR3 reads CASSPRTAYEQYV. The CDR3, as DNA: TGTGCCAGCAGTCCCAGGACAGCCTACGAGCAGTACGTC.